This TCR beta chain was sequenced in a study of blood T cell repertoires in COVID-19. About the research overall: The United States, Italy and Spain were the sources of the acute and convalescent COVID-19 samples.

With V trimmed by 4 bases and J by 6 bases, 6 bases remained unmatched. Germline V gene data show CDR1 as SGDLS and CDR2 as YYNGEE. This CDR3 has 13 amino acids. Per the original data handling: From reference gene primer amplification, estimates of nucleated cell counts were derived. Only in-frame clones appear in the TCRdb table, and some are missing; sequencing was by immunoSEQ multiplex PCR. V and J calls and clone size follow that table, whereas D and trimming were derived from the DNA. The top ten clones hold roughly 1.5% of a sample with about 410,000 clones, approximately 90% of them seen once. Seattle's enrolled individuals joined amid active infection and were then monitored longitudinally.

The V call is TRBV9, the J call TRBJ2-5; 7 bases map to TRBD1. This sequence originates from a woman aged 35 to 49 with COVID-19, enrolled during active disease. Sequencing was carried out using peripheral blood. The CDR3 sequence is CASSTPQGKTQYF. The CDR3 DNA reads as TGTGCCAGCAGCACACCACAGGGGAAGACCCAGTACTTC.